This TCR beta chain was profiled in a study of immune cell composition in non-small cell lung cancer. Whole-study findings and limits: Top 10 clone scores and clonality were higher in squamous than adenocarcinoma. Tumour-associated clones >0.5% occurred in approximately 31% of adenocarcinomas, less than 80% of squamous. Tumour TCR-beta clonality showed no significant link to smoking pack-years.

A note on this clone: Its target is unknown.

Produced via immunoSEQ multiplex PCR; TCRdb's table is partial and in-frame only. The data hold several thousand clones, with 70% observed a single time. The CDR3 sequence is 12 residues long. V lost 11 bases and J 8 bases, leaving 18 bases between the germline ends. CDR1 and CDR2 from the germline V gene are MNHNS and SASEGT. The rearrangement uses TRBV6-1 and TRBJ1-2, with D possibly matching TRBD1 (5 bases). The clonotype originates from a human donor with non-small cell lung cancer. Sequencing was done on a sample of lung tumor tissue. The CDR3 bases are TGTGCCTCGTCCAGGGATGTGGGGGGCTACACCTTC. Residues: CASSRDVGGYTF.